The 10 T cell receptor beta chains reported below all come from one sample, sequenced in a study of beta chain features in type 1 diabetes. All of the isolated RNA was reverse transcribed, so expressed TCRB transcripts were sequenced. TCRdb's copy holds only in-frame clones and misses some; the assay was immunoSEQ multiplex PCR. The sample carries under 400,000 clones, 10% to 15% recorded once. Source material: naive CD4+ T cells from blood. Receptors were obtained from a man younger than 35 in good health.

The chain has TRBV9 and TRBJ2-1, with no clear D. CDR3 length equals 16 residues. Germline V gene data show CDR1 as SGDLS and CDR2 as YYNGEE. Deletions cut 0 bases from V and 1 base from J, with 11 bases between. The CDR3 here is CASSVDTRRSYNEQFF. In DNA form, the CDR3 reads TGTGCCAGCAGCGTAGACACCCGTCGTTCCTACAATGAGCAGTTCTTC.

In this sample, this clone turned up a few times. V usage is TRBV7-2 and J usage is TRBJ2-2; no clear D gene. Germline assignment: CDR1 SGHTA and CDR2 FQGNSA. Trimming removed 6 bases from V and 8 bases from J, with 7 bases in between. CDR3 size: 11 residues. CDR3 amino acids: CASRPRGELFF. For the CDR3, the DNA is TGTGCCAGCAGACCCAGGGGGGAGCTGTTTTTT.

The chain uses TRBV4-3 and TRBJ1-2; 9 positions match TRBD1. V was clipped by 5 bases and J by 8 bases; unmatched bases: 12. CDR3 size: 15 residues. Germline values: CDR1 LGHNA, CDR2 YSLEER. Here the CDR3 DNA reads TGCGCCAGCAGCGGCCGGGACAGGGTGTTCGAGGGCTACACCTTC. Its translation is CASSGRDRVFEGYTF.

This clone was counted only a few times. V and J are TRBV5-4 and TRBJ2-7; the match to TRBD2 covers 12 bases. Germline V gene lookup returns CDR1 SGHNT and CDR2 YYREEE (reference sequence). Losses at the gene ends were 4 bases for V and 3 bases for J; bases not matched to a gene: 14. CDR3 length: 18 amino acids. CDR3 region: CASSGGLAGLTRSYEQYF. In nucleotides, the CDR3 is TGTGCCAGCAGCGGAGGACTAGCGGGACTTACCCGGAGCTACGAGCAGTACTTC.

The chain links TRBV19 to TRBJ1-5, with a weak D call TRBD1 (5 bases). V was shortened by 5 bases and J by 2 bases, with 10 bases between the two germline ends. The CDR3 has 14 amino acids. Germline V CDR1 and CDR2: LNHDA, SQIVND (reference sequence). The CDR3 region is CASSRGVGNQPQHF. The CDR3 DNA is TGTGCCAGTAGTCGGGGGGTGGGCAATCAGCCCCAGCATTTT.

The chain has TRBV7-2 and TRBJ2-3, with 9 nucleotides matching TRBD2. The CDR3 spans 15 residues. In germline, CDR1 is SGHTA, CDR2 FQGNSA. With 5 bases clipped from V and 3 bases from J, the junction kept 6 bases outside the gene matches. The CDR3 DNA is TGTGCCAGCAGCCGGGGGAGCGGGGGGACAGATACGCAGTATTTT. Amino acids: CASSRGSGGTDTQYF.

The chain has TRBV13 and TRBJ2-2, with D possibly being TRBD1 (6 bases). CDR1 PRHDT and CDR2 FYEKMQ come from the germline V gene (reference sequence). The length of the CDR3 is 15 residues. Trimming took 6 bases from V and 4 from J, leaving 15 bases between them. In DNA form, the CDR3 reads TGTGCCAGCAGAACCGAACAGGGATCCACCGGGGAGCTGTTTTTT. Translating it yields CASRTEQGSTGELFF.

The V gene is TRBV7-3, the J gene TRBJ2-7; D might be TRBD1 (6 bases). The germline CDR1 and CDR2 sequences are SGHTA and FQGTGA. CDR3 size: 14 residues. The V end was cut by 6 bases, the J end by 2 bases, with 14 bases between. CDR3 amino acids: CASSSDRKTYEQYF. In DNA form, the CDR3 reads TGTGCCAGCAGTTCGGACAGAAAGACCTACGAGCAGTACTTC.

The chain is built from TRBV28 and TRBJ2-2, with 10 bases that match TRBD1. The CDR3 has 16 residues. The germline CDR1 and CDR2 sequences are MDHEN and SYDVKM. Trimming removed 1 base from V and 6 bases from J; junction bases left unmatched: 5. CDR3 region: CASSLYGTGVSGELFF. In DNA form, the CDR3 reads TGTGCCAGCAGTTTATACGGGACAGGGGTTTCCGGGGAGCTGTTTTTT.

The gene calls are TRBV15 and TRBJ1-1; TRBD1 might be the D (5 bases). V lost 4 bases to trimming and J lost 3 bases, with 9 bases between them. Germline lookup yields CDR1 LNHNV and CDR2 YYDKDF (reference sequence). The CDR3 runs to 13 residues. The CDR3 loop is CATSIRQYTEAFF. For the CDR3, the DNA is TGTGCCACCAGCATCCGACAGTACACTGAAGCTTTCTTT.